These 27 T cell receptor beta chains share one sample of origin, sequenced in a study of blood T cell repertoires in COVID-19. Sequencing used immunoSEQ multiplex PCR; TCRdb keeps in-frame clones, though not all of them. The data show some 170,000 clones, about four fifths seen once. Source material: peripheral blood. The source is a woman between 65 and 79 years old with acute or convalescent COVID-19.

V and J are TRBV7-3 and TRBJ2-5; D not certain. The V gene lost 5 bases and the J gene lost 4 bases, with 11 bases spanning the gap. The germline gives CDR1 SGHTA, CDR2 FQGTGA. The CDR3 runs 13 residues. CDR3 sequence (DNA): TGTGCCAGCAGCCGAAACGGCGGAGAGACCCAGTACTTC. It yields the protein CASSRNGGETQYF.

The sample holds one count of this clone. This chain joins TRBV19 and TRBJ1-5; D uncertain. The V end lost 1 base, the J end lost 6 bases, and 4 bases lay between the germline ends. Germline V gives CDR1 LNHDA, CDR2 SQIVND (reference sequence). This CDR3 comprises 12 residues. Written as DNA, the CDR3 is TGTGCCAGTAGTATAGCTCGTCAGCCCCAGCATTTT. This encodes CASSIARQPQHF.

This chain uses TRBV7-9 with TRBJ2-7; the D is unclear. This CDR3 has 15 residues. CDR1 and CDR2 (germline): SEHNR, FQNEAQ (reference sequence). The V end lost 5 bases, the J end lost 4 bases, and 18 bases lay between the germline ends. CDR3 bases: TGTGCCAGCAGCCAGACGACTGAGAGGCTTTACGAGCAGTACTTC. Translating gives CASSQTTERLYEQYF.

The chain has TRBV7-2 and TRBJ2-7, with D tentatively TRBD2 (5 bases). The CDR3 runs to 14 residues. Looked up from germline, CDR1 is SGHTA and CDR2 is FQGNSA. Trimming pared 5 bases from V and 4 bases from J, leaving 15 bases between. CDR3: CASSPKRSLYEQYF. The CDR3 region has the DNA TGTGCCAGCAGCCCAAAGCGGAGCCTGTACGAGCAGTACTTC.

The chain carries TRBV28 and TRBJ2-1; D not certain. The CDR3 is 14 amino acids. Trimming pared 3 bases from V and 6 bases from J, leaving 12 bases between. The germline CDR1 and CDR2 sequences are MDHEN and SYDVKM. The CDR3 nucleotides read TGTGCCAGCAGTTTTCCGCTACGGTCCAATGAGCAGTTCTTC. The encoded protein is CASSFPLRSNEQFF.

The rearrangement joins TRBV10-1 to TRBJ2-3; 9 nucleotides agree with TRBD2. The CDR3 sequence is 15 residues long. Germline loops: CDR1 WNHNN, CDR2 SYGVQD (reference sequence). V lost 4 bases to trimming and J lost 4 bases; unmatched junction nucleotides: 6. Here the CDR3 DNA reads TGCGCCAGCAGTGCCGGGACTAGCCCCGCAGATACGCAGTATTTT. Amino acids: CASSAGTSPADTQYF.

J is TRBJ2-1 and V is TRBV11-3; possible D gene TRBD2, 5 bases. Trimming stripped 4 bases from V and 9 bases from J, with 7 bases between. Germline V lookup: CDR1 SGHNT, CDR2 YENEEA. This CDR3 has 11 amino acids. In nucleotides, the CDR3 is TGTGCCAGCAGCTCTAGCAGTGAGCAGTTCTTC. Its translation: CASSSSSEQFF.

V and J are TRBV28 and TRBJ1-2, with 7 bases fitting TRBD1. CDR1 and CDR2 (germline): MDHEN, SYDVKM. CDR3 size: 16 residues. Trimming removed 2 bases from V and 4 bases from J; junction bases left unmatched: 10. In nucleotides, the CDR3 is TGTGCCAGCAGTTTACCCATCCCGACAGGGACCTATGGCTACACCTTC. Protein product: CASSLPIPTGTYGYTF.

In this sample, this clone turned up a few times. This chain uses TRBV4-1 with TRBJ2-2, with 11 bases aligning to TRBD2. The CDR3 loop spans 16 amino acids. V shed 4 bases and J 1 base; nucleotides not matched to a gene: 2. From germline, CDR1 is MGHRA and CDR2 YSYEKL. The DNA for the CDR3 is TGCGCCAGCAGCCCAGGGACTAGCGGGAACACCGGGGAGCTGTTTTTT. The encoded protein is CASSPGTSGNTGELFF.

The table lists this clone with a few counts. The chain couples TRBV19 to TRBJ1-6; TRBD1 is a possible D gene (6 bases). There are 17 residues in the CDR3. V lost 5 bases to trimming and J lost 4 bases, with 18 bases between them. Germline loops: CDR1 LNHDA, CDR2 SQIVND (reference sequence). CDR3 DNA sequence: TGTGCCAGTAGTGCCGCAGGGGAGCGTGCATATAATTCACCCCTCCACTTT. The encoded protein is CASSAAGERAYNSPLHF.

This chain connects TRBV27 to TRBJ1-2, with TRBD1 identical over 12 bases. Germline V gene sequence: CDR1 MNHEY, CDR2 SMNVEV (reference sequence). After removal of 5 bases from V and 4 bases from J, the junction contained 14 bases not matched to a gene. This CDR3 is 18 amino acids long. CDR3 in amino acids: CASSPGTGGGGGIYGYTF. The CDR3 bases are TGTGCCAGCAGTCCCGGGACAGGGGGCGGTGGGGGTATCTATGGCTACACCTTC.

CDR3 nucleotide sequence: TGCGCCAGCAGCTTGTGGACAGGGGTGGCTGAAGCTTTCTTT. Translated, it gives CASSLWTGVAEAFF. This chain links TRBV4-3 with TRBJ1-1; 9 bases are shared with TRBD1. Germline V gene sequence: CDR1 LGHNA, CDR2 YSLEER. V dropped 5 bases and J dropped 6; count of bases not matched to a gene: 7. The CDR3 is made up of 14 amino acids.

This clone was counted once. The chain joins TRBV28 to TRBJ1-4, with TRBD1 identical over 8 bases. This CDR3 has 15 residues. V shed 5 bases, J shed 7 bases, and the junction held 9 bases outside the gene matches. Germline CDR1 MDHEN, CDR2 SYDVKM. CDR3 residues: CASSPHQGAREKLFF. CDR3 bases: TGTGCCAGCAGTCCACACCAGGGGGCGCGTGAAAAACTGTTTTTT.

The chain is built from TRBV28 and TRBJ2-2, with D possibly being TRBD2 (5 bases). CDR1 MDHEN and CDR2 SYDVKM come from the germline V gene. The V end lost 6 bases, the J end lost 5 bases, and 25 bases lay between the germline ends. The CDR3 has 18 residues. The CDR3 DNA sequence: TGTGCCAGCAGAATAATAGAGGGAATCGGAGGTGGTACCGGGGAGCTGTTTTTT. This sequence encodes CASRIIEGIGGGTGELFF.

The J gene is TRBJ1-2, the V gene TRBV4-3; a weak D match, TRBD1 (5 bases). CDR3 length: 17 amino acids. Trimming removed 0 bases from V and 4 bases from J, with 18 bases in between. Germline loops: CDR1 LGHNA, CDR2 YSLEER. The CDR3 loop reads CASSQDGTGVQAYGYTF. CDR3 DNA: TGCGCCAGCAGCCAAGACGGGACTGGAGTCCAGGCCTATGGCTACACCTTC.

The gene calls are TRBV15 and TRBJ1-3; tentative D call: TRBD1 (5 bases). Per the germline V gene, CDR1 is LNHNV and CDR2 is YYDKDF (reference sequence). This CDR3 is built from 15 residues. Trimming shortened V by 5 bases and J by 4 bases, and 15 bases separated the two germline ends. The CDR3 DNA sequence: TGTGCCACCAGCGGACGGGGACGGGAGGGAAACACCATATATTTT. Residues: CATSGRGREGNTIYF.

This chain joins TRBV5-1 and TRBJ1-3, with D uncertain. The germline V gene has CDR1 SGHRS and CDR2 YFSETQ. Trimming cost V 5 bases and J 0 bases, with 6 bases left between them. This CDR3 region has 13 residues. As DNA, the CDR3 is TGCGCCAGCAGTACAAACTCTGGAAACACCATATATTTT. As protein: CASSTNSGNTIYF. The full variable domain, in which reference TRBV5-1 and TRBJ1-3 provide the parts outside the CDR3, is KAGVTQTPRYLIKTRGQQVTLSCSPISGHRSVSWYQQTPGQGLQFLFEYFSETQRNKGNFPGRFSGRQFSNSRSEMNVSTLELGDSALYLCASSTNSGNTIYFGEGSWLTVV.

This chain joins TRBV3-1 (or the pseudogene TRBV3-2) and TRBJ1-6, with D unresolved. Germline V CDR1 and CDR2: LGHDT, YNNKEL (reference sequence). V was clipped by 0 bases and J by 7 bases, with 16 bases between them. This CDR3 contains 17 residues. CDR3 sequence: CASSQEWRVRGNSPLHF. The DNA of the CDR3 is TGTGCCAGCAGCCAAGAATGGAGGGTCCGAGGAAATTCACCCCTCCACTTT.

The V and J genes are TRBV7-9 and TRBJ1-1; D gene unclear. In germline, CDR1 is SEHNR, CDR2 FQNEAQ (reference sequence). V dropped 0 bases and J dropped 4 bases, with 12 bases sitting between them. The CDR3 runs 15 residues. The CDR3 sequence: CASSLAGELGTEAFF. In nucleotides, the CDR3 is TGTGCCAGCAGCTTAGCTGGCGAACTAGGCACTGAAGCTTTCTTT. Based on the CDR3 plus reference TRBV7-9 and TRBJ1-1, the full variable domain is DTGVSQNPRHKITKRGQNVTFRCDPISEHNRLYWYRQTLGQGPEFLTYFQNEAQLEKSRLLSDRFSAERPKGSFSTLEIQRTEQGDSAMYLCASSLAGELGTEAFFGQGTRLTVV.

The chain carries TRBV18 and TRBJ2-5, with 15 nucleotides matching TRBD2. The V gene end was trimmed by 4 bases and the J gene end by 5 bases; junction bases not matched to a gene: 8. The CDR3 extends over 17 amino acids. The germline CDR1 and CDR2 sequences are KGHSH and LQKENI. The CDR3 DNA is TGTGCCAGCTCACTAAGGACTAGCGGGGGGGCCGGTGAGACCCAGTACTTC. Protein sequence: CASSLRTSGGAGETQYF.

This clone turned up a few times. The chain combines TRBV5-5 with TRBJ2-1, with 8 nucleotides matching TRBD1. CDR3 length: 15 residues. Germline assignment: CDR1 SGHKS and CDR2 YYEKEE (reference sequence). Trimming took 5 bases from V and 6 from J; bases not matched to a gene: 10. The CDR3 sequence: CASSPGQGAINEQFF. The CDR3 coding sequence is TGTGCCAGCAGTCCCGGACAGGGAGCTATCAATGAGCAGTTCTTC.

V and J are TRBV28 and TRBJ2-3; D is unresolved. This CDR3 spans 13 amino acids. Germline V lookup: CDR1 MDHEN, CDR2 SYDVKM. V lost 4 bases to trimming and J lost 4 bases, with 9 bases between them. CDR3: CASSSRNSDTQYF. As DNA, the CDR3 is TGTGCCAGCAGTTCCCGAAACTCAGATACGCAGTATTTT.

The genes are TRBV11-1 and TRBJ1-2; D not resolved. The germline V and J ends were trimmed by 2 bases and 6 bases, with 10 bases remaining between them. Germline assignment: CDR1 SGHAT and CDR2 FQDESV (reference sequence). The length of the CDR3 is 13 residues. This CDR3 is CASSLRGWDGYTF. The CDR3 region has the DNA TGTGCCAGCAGCTTACGAGGGTGGGATGGCTACACCTTC.

The chain has TRBV30 and TRBJ1-2; no clear D gene. Trimming took off 3 bases at V and 4 bases at J, with 9 bases between the two ends. CDR1 is GTSNPN and CDR2 is SVGIG in the germline V gene (reference sequence). The CDR3 covers 12 residues. CDR3 in amino acids: CAWSPRGYGYTF. CDR3 nucleotides: TGTGCCTGGAGCCCAAGAGGCTATGGCTACACCTTC.

V is TRBV12-3 or TRBV12-4 and J is TRBJ2-1; TRBD1 matches at 8 bases. This CDR3 contains 13 residues. CDR3 sequence reads: CAAGGESLNEQFF. The CDR3 DNA reads as TGTGCGGCAGGGGGCGAGTCTCTCAATGAGCAGTTCTTC.

V gene TRBV6-1 combines with J gene TRBJ1-2; D is unresolved. V lost 6 bases and J lost 2, with 7 bases in between. Germline values: CDR1 MNHNS, CDR2 SASEGT. CDR3 length: 12 amino acids. Written as DNA, the CDR3 is TGTGCCAGCAGCACACCGAACTATGGCTACACCTTC. Its protein product is CASSTPNYGYTF.

In its sample, this clone was seen many times. The rearrangement uses TRBV5-6 and TRBJ2-5; TRBD2 agrees at 8 bases. The CDR3 loop spans 15 amino acids. Germline trimming cut 1 base from V and 5 bases from J; bases unmatched to any gene: 7. Germline V CDR1 and CDR2: SGHDT, YYEEEE. The CDR3 reads CASSLSSGIRETQYF. CDR3 coding DNA: TGTGCCAGCAGCTTGAGTAGCGGGATAAGGGAGACCCAGTACTTC.